The clone carrying this T cell receptor beta chain has a count of ten or more. This sample was taken from a study of molecular identifiers for immune sequencing clone quantification. Both previously described methods and listed TCR primers were employed to make bulk TCR libraries. In TCRdb, the PCR reads were re-called with MiXCR into one record per CDR3 protein. Seen here are over 85,000 distinct CDR3 sequences, under 40% observed once, and the top ten hold approximately 10%. Sequenced: naive CD8+ T cells from blood, with Jurkat cell RNA spiked in. The subset here: FACS-sorted CD8+CD4-CCR7+CD45RA+ naive T cells. This TCR was sampled from a human donor in good health. Some libraries in this study had Jurkat cell RNA spiked in.

CDR3 nucleotides: TGTGCCAGCAGTTGGGATGGGGCCAACGTCCTGACTTTC. It codes for CASSWDGANVLTF. This chain connects TRBV6-2 or TRBV6-3 to TRBJ2-6; no firm D call. The germline V gene encodes CDR1 MNHEY and CDR2 SVGEGT. V dropped 4 bases and J dropped 3 bases, with 4 bases sitting between them. The CDR3 has 13 amino acids.